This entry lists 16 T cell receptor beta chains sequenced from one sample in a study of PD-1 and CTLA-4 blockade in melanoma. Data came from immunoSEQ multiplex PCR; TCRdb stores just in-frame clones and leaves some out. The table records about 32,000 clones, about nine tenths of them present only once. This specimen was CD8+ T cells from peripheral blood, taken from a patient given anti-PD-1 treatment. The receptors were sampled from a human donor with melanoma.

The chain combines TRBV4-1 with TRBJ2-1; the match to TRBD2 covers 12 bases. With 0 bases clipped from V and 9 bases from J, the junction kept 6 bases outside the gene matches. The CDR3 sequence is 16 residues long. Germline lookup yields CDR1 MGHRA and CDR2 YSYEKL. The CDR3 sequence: CASSQETSGGGVEQFF. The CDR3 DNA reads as TGCGCCAGCAGCCAAGAGACTAGCGGGGGTGGGGTTGAGCAGTTCTTC.

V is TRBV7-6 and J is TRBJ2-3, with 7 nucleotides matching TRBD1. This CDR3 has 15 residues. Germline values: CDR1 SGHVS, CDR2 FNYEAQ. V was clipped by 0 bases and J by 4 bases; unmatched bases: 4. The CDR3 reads CASSLADRAADTQYF. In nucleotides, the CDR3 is TGTGCCAGCAGCTTAGCCGACAGGGCGGCAGATACGCAGTATTTT.

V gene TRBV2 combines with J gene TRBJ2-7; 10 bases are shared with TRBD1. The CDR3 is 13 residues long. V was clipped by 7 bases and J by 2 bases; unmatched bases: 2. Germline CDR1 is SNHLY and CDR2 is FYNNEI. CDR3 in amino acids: CASIGTGAYEQYF. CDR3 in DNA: TGTGCCAGCATCGGGACAGGGGCCTACGAGCAGTACTTC. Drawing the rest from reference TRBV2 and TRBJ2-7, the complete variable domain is EPEVTQTPSHQVTQMGQEVILRCVPISNHLYFYWYRQILGQKVEFLVSFYNNEISEKSEIFDDQFSVERPDGSNFTLKIRSTKLEDSAMYFCASIGTGAYEQYFGPGTRLTVT.

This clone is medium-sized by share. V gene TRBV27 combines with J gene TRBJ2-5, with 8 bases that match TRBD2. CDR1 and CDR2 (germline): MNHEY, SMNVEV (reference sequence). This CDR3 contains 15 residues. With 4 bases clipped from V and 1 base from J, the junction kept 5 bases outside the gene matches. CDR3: CASSSLAGRQETQYF. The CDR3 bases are TGTGCCAGCAGTTCTCTAGCGGGTCGCCAAGAGACCCAGTACTTC.

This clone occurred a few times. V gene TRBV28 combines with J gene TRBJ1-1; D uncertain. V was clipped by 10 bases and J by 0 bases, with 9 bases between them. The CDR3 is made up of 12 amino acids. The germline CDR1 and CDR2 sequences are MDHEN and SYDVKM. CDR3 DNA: TGTGCCACCCTAGGGATGAACACTGAAGCTTTCTTT. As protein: CATLGMNTEAFF.

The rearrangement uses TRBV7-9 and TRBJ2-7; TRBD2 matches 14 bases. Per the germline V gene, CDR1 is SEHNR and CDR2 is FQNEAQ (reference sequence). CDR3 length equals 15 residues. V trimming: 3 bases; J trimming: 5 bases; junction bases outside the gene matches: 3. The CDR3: CASSLGTSGGHEQYF. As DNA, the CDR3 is TGTGCCAGCAGCTTGGGGACTAGCGGGGGCCACGAGCAGTACTTC.

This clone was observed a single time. CDR3 DNA sequence: TGTGCCAGCAGTTACGACCTGACCTACGAGCAGTACTTC. Encoded protein: CASSYDLTYEQYF. The chain employs TRBV6-5 and TRBJ2-7; no clear D gene. Trimming cost V 2 bases and J 2 bases, with 7 bases left between them. In germline, CDR1 is MNHEY, CDR2 SVGAGI. This CDR3 contains 13 residues.

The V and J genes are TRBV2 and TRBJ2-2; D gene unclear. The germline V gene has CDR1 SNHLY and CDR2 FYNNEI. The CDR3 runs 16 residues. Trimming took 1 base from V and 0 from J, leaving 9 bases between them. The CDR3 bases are TGTGCCAGCAGTGAAGGGAAAAGGTCGAACACCGGGGAGCTGTTTTTT. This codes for CASSEGKRSNTGELFF.

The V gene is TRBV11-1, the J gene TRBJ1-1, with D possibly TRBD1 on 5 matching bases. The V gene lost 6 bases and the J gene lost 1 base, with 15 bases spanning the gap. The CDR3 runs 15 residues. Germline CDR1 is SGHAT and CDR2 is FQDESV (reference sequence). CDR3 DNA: TGTGCCAGCAGTATTTCCGGGACGGGGAACACTGAAGCTTTCTTT. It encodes CASSISGTGNTEAFF.

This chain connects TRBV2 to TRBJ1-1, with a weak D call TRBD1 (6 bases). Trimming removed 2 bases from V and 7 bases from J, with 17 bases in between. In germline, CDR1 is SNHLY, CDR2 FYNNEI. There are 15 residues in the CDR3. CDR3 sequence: CASSEYFGQSNEAFF. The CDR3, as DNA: TGTGCCAGCAGTGAATATTTTGGACAGAGCAATGAAGCTTTCTTT.

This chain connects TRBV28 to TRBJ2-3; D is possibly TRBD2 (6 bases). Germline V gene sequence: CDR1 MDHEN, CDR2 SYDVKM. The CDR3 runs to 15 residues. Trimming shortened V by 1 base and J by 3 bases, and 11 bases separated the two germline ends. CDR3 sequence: CASSLSLARTDTQYF. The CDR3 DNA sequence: TGTGCCAGCAGTTTATCCCTAGCGAGGACAGATACGCAGTATTTT.

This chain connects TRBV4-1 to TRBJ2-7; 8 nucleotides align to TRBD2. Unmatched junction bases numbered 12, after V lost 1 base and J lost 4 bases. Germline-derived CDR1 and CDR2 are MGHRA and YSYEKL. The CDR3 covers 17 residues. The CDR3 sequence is CASSQGPRGGSGYEQYF. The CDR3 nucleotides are TGCGCCAGCAGCCAAGGACCCCGGGGGGGCAGTGGGTACGAGCAGTACTTC.

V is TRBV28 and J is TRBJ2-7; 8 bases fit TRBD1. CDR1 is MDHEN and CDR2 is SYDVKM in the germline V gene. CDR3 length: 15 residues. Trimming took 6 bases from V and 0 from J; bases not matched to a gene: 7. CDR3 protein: CASSSDRDLSYEQYF. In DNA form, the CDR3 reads TGTGCCAGCAGCTCGGACAGGGACCTCTCCTACGAGCAGTACTTC.

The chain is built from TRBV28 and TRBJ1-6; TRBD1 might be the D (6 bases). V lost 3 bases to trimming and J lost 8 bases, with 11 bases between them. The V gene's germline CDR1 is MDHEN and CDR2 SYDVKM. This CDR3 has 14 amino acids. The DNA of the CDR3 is TGTGCCAGCAGTTTGGAGGGGGTTTATTCACCCCTCCACTTT. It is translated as CASSLEGVYSPLHF. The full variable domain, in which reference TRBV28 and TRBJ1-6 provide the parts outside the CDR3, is DVKVTQSSRYLVKRTGEKVFLECVQDMDHENMFWYRQDPGLGLRLIYFSYDVKMKEKGDIPEGYSVSREKKERFSLILESASTNQTSMYLCASSLEGVYSPLHFGNGTRLTVT.

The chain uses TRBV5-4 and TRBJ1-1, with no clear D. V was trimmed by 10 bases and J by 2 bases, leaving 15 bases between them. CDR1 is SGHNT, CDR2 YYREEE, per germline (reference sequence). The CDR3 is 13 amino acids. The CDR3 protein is CAFSTPLNTEAFF. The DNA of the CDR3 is TGTGCCTTCTCGACACCCTTAAACACTGAAGCTTTCTTT.

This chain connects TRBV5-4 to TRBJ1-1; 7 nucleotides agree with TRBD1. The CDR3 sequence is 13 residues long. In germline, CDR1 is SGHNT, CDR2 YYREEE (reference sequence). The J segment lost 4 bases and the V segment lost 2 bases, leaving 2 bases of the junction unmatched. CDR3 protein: CASSFAGGTEAFF. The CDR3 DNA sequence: TGTGCCAGCAGCTTTGCAGGGGGCACTGAAGCTTTCTTT. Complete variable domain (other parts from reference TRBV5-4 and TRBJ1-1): ETGVTQSPTHLIKTRGQQVTLRCSSQSGHNTVSWYQQALGQGPQFIFQYYREEENGRGNFPPRFSGLQFPNYSSELNVNALELDDSALYLCASSFAGGTEAFFGQGTRLTVV.